The rows below give T cell receptor beta chains drawn from one sample of a study of T cell repertoires in ileal Crohn's disease. Using immunoSEQ multiplex PCR, the repertoire was profiled, and TCRdb retains in-frame clones only, with some absent. This table has 1,100 or so clones, roughly 94% appearing once. Sequenced material: ileal tissue. The receptors were sampled from an adult with Crohn's disease. The CDR3 runs from the conserved cysteine through the conserved F or W. D genes are given only for firm matches. The listing skips clone size in some rows; elsewhere it reads once, few, many or a size class.

V: TRBV9; J: TRBJ2-3; size: NA; D: NA; DNA: TGTGCCAGCAGCGTAGCTTTTAGAAGGGGGGGCCTGGCAGATACGCAGTATTTT; CDR3: CASSVAFRRGGLADTQYF
V: TRBV13; J: TRBJ2-1; size: few; D: TRBD2; DNA: TGTGCCAGCAGCCCCGACGCGGGGGGGAATGAGCAGTTCTTC; CDR3: CASSPDAGGNEQFF
V: TRBV7-9; J: TRBJ1-4; size: NA; D: TRBD1; DNA: TGTGCCAGCAGCTTCTCAGGGGGGCCTAATGAAAAACTGTTTTTT; CDR3: CASSFSGGPNEKLFF
V: TRBV10-2; J: TRBJ2-7; size: NA; D: NA; DNA: TGCGCCAGCAGTGAAAGTCAGGGGGGATCCTACGAGCAGTACTTC; CDR3: CASSESQGGSYEQYF
V: TRBV13; J: TRBJ2-1; size: NA; D: NA; DNA: TGTGCCAGCAGCACCCGGAGGGGAGGATTGAATGAGCAGTTCTTC; CDR3: CASSTRRGGLNEQFF
V: TRBV4-2; J: TRBJ1-2; size: NA; D: TRBD1; DNA: TGTGCCAGCAGCCAACCGGGACAGGATACGGCTGGCTACACCTTC; CDR3: CASSQPGQDTAGYTF
V: TRBV10-2; J: TRBJ1-2; size: NA; D: NA; DNA: TGCGCCAGCAGTGAGTCAGCAGGGCTTAACTATGGCTACACCTTC; CDR3: CASSESAGLNYGYTF
V: TRBV19; J: TRBJ1-5; size: once; D: NA; DNA: TGTGCCAGTCAGTACAGCTCGTCTAATCAGCCCCAGCATTTT; CDR3: CASQYSSSNQPQHF
V: TRBV5-4; J: TRBJ1-1; size: NA; D: TRBD1; DNA: TGTGCCAGCAGCCGACAGGGATTTGGCACTGAAGCTTTCTTT; CDR3: CASSRQGFGTEAFF
V: TRBV9; J: TRBJ1-2; size: NA; D: TRBD1; DNA: TGTGCCAGCAGCGATGGAGGAGGGGGCCAAAGTTACTATGGCTACACCTTC; CDR3: CASSDGGGGQSYYGYTF
V: TRBV7-8; J: TRBJ1-5; size: once; D: TRBD1; DNA: TGTGCCAGCAGCGTACAGGGGGCGGGACAGCCCCAGCATTTT; CDR3: CASSVQGAGQPQHF
V: TRBV19; J: TRBJ2-3; size: NA; D: TRBD1; DNA: TGTGCCAGTAGGCTGGCGGACAGGGGAACAGATACGCAGTATTTT; CDR3: CASRLADRGTDTQYF
V: TRBV10-1; J: TRBJ2-3; size: NA; D: TRBD2; DNA: TGCGCCAGTAACCCCGGGACTAGCGGGGGGACGCAGTATTTT; CDR3: CASNPGTSGGTQYF
V: TRBV27; J: TRBJ1-2; size: NA; D: NA; DNA: TGTGCCAGCAGTTTGGGGGGAGGTTCCCCTATGGATGGCTACACCTTC; CDR3: CASSLGGGSPMDGYTF
V: TRBV7-2; J: TRBJ1-6; size: NA; D: TRBD1; DNA: TGTGCCAGCAAACAGGGGACGAATTCACCCCTCCACTTT; CDR3: CASKQGTNSPLHF
V: TRBV4-3; J: TRBJ1-4; size: NA; D: NA; DNA: TGCGCCAGCAGCCAAGACGGCAGGGATATTGAAAAACTGTTTTTT; CDR3: CASSQDGRDIEKLFF
V: TRBV5-1; J: TRBJ1-3; size: NA; D: NA; DNA: TGCGCCAGCAGTACCGAGGGCATTGGAAACACCATATATTTT; CDR3: CASSTEGIGNTIYF